Described below is a single T cell receptor (beta chain) sequence and its context. Its antigen is not identified. These data come from a study of response to subunit inactivated influenza vaccine. Germline assignment: CDR1 WSHSY and CDR2 SAAADI. The trim removed 6 bases at V and 9 bases at J, leaving 8 bases unmatched. This CDR3 is built from 14 residues. Study-level findings and limits: Few additional T cells are recruited per seasonal influenza vaccination, authors suggested.

TCRdb reprocessed the RT-PCR reads with MiXCR, giving one entry per CDR3 protein. The sample lists approximately 700,000 distinct CDR3 sequences; roughly 13% were seen once. The rearrangement uses TRBV10-2 and TRBJ2-1, with TRBD2 matching over 10 bases. The source material was PBMCs from blood, sampled 14 to 15 days before vaccination. The TCR comes from a man in his fifties who received an inactivated influenza vaccine. The CDR3 DNA follows: TGCGCCAGCAGAAGCGGGGGGGCCGCTGGTGAGCAGTTCTTC. This encodes CASRSGGAAGEQFF.